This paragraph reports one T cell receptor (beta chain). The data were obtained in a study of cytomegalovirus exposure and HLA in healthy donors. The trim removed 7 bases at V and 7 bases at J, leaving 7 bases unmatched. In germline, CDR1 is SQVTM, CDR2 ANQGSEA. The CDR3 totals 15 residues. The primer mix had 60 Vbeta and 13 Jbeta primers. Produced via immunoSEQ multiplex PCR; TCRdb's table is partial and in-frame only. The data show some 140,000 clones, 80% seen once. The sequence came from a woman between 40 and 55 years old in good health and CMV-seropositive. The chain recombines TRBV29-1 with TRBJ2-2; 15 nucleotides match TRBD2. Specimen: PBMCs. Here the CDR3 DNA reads TGCAGCGCCGAGGGACTAGCGGGAGGTTACGGGGAGCTGTTTTTT. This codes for CSAEGLAGGYGELFF.